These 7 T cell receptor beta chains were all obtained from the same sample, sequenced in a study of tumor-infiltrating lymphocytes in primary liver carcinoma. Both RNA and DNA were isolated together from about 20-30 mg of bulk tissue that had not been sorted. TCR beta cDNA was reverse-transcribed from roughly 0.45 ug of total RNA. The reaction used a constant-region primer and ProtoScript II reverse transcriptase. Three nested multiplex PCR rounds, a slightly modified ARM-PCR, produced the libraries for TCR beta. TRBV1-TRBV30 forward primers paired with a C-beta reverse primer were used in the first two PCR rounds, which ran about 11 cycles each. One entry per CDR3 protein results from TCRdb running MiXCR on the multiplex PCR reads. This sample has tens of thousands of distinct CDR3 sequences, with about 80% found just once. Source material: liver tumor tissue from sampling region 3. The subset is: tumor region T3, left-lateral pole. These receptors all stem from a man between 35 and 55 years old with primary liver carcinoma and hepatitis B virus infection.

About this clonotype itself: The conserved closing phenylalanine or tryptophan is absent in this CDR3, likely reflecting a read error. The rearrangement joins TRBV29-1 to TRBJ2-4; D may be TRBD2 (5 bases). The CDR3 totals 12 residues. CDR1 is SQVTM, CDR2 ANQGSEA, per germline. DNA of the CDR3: TGTAGCGTTGAATCGGGTTCCAACATTCAGTACCTC. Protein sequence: CSVESGSNIQYL.

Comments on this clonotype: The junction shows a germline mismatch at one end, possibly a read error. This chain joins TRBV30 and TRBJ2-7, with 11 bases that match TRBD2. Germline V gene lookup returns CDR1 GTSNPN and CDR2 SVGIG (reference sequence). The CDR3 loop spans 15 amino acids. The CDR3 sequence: CAWSPLAGVRYEHYF. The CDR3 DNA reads TGTGCCTGGAGTCCACTAGCGGGAGTGAGGTACGAGCACTACTTC.

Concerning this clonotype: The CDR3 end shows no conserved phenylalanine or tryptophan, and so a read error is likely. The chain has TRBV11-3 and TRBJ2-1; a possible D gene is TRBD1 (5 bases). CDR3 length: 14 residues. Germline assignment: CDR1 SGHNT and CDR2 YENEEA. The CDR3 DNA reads TGTGCCAGCAGCTTAGTAGGGCAGGGCAATGAACAGTTCCTC. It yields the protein CASSLVGQGNEQFL.

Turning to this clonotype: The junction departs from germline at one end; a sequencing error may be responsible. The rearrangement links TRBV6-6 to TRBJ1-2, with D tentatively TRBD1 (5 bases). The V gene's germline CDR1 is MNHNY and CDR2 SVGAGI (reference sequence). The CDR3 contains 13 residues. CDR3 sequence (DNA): TGTGCAAGCAGTCAACGCGACAGCTATGGCTACGCCTTC. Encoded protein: CASSQRDSYGYAF.

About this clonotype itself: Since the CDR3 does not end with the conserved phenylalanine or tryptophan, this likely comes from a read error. The CDR3 region has the DNA TGCAGCGTCACTATAGGAACAGATAGGCAGTATTTA. It encodes CSVTIGTDRQYL. V usage is TRBV29-1 and J usage is TRBJ2-3; no clear D. CDR1 SQVTM and CDR2 ANQGSEA come from the germline V gene. The CDR3 has 12 residues.

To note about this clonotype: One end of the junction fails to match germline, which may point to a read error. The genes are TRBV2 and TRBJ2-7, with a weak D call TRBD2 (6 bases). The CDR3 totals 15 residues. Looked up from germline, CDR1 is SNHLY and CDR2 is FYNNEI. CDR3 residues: CASSGTSDRAYGQYF. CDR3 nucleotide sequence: TGTGCCAGCAGCGGGACTTCCGATAGGGCCTACGGGCAGTACTTC.

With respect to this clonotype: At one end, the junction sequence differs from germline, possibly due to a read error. As DNA, the CDR3 is TGTGCCGGCAGTGGGGGGACAGGGTACCGACACTCCTACGAGCAGTACTTC. Translated, it gives CAGSGGTGYRHSYEQYF. The V call is TRBV7-9, the J call TRBJ2-7; 9 nucleotides match TRBD1. This CDR3 region has 17 residues. Germline loops: CDR1 SEHNR, CDR2 FQNEAQ (reference sequence).